These T cell receptor beta chains were read from a single sample in a study of long-term antiretroviral therapy in people with HIV. TCRdb keeps only in-frame clones here, not all; method: immunoSEQ multiplex PCR. Here the sample spans 17,000 or so clones, about 81% being singletons. This specimen was unsorted PBMCs, taken 0.3 years after starting antiretroviral therapy. Receptors were obtained from a man aged 18-30 years with HIV. Both conserved end residues are trimmed from each CDR3. Each record gives: V gene, CDR3 protein.

>TRBV19
ASKYTETNTEAF
>TRBV5-1
ASSERGGGEQY
>TRBV6-1
ASSGMTGGIETQY
>TRBV18
ASSPDASQPQH
>TRBV6-5
ASSYSWGAGDTQY
>TRBV9
ASSVGLAAIQETQY
>TRBV5-1
ASSLDAGGFTDTQY
>TRBV6-1
ASSDSGGAETQY
>TRBV4-1
ASSQVPNEQF
>TRBV5-4
ASSFTSGGLSTDTQY
>TRBV19
ASRIKYTSGQPQH
>TRBV6-1
ASSEVAGGAGANVLT
>TRBV6-5
ASRNRGQETQY
>TRBV9
ASSERGQNIQGYT
>TRBV27
ASGTGVITDTQY
>TRBV7-3
ASSLLGTGGSGELF
>TRBV6-1
ASSPPRGDYGYT
>TRBV7-8
ASSLTYSNQPQH
>TRBV19
ASSIIGTNNSPLH
>TRBV7-3
ASSLDSNQPQH
>TRBV7-8
ASSLSGTGYNEQF
>TRBV27
ASSSLDGFRNYGYT
>TRBV27
ASSLVWAGGGKEKLF
>TRBV6-1
ASSKGVYYGYT
>TRBV25-1
ASSEPPFDEQY
>TRBV6-1
ASSVGGNNSPLH
>TRBV6-1
ASAGAF
>TRBV2
ASSLGPRDTQY
>TRBV5-4
ASSSDRPYSPLH
>TRBV5-8
ASSFREAGELF
>TRBV27
ASSPQGESFYGYT
>TRBV6-6
ASSLQTGGYGYT
>TRBV18
ASSPPNRINQPQH
>TRBV29-1
SARTAGGTQY
>TRBV5-1
ASSQGGHVGYT
>TRBV18
ASSLDTNYGYT
>TRBV5-6
ASSGTVIYEQY
>TRBV28
ASSLAGGHTDTQY
>TRBV11-2
ASSDTYGLAASQETQY
>TRBV2
ATLSPSGGDTQY
>TRBV2
ASSVQGNGYT
>TRBV9
ASSVGNQPQH
>TRBV5-1
ASSPGRAGEQF
>TRBV9
ASSVSGTGGLGEKLF
>TRBV11-3
ASSFSGGADGGELF
>TRBV7-8
ASSLYSPWGGSTDTQY
>TRBV6-5
ASSLQGSSTDTQY